Given below is one T cell receptor (beta chain) in context. Antigen unknown. The CDR3 extends over 14 amino acids. With 4 bases removed from V and 1 base from J, the gap between germline ends came to 11 bases. Germline CDR1 SNHLY, CDR2 FYNNEI. Regarding time point: recipient sample about 28 days before transplant, after cytoreduction. The data derive from a study of T cell clonotyping in hematopoietic cell transplantation. On the study more broadly: Pretransplant recipient samples were taken after cytoreduction.

Findings and limits, study-wide: Pathologically expanded recipient clonotypes increased progressively from day 30 to day 180 as diversity fell.

Some clones are missing from TCRdb's copy, which holds only in-frame ones; the method was immunoSEQ multiplex PCR. This table holds about 80,000 clones, 90% to 96% found once. This clonotype was sampled from a woman in her forties or fifties with acute myeloid leukemia. Some clones in this sample may be carry-over from other donors' samples. The chain uses TRBV2 and TRBJ2-7; possible D gene TRBD1, 6 bases. Sequenced here: peripheral blood mononuclear cells, sampled before stem cell transplant. Written as DNA, the CDR3 is TGTGCCAGCAGTGTACAGGGTTATTCCTACGAGCAGTACTTC. Residues: CASSVQGYSYEQYF.